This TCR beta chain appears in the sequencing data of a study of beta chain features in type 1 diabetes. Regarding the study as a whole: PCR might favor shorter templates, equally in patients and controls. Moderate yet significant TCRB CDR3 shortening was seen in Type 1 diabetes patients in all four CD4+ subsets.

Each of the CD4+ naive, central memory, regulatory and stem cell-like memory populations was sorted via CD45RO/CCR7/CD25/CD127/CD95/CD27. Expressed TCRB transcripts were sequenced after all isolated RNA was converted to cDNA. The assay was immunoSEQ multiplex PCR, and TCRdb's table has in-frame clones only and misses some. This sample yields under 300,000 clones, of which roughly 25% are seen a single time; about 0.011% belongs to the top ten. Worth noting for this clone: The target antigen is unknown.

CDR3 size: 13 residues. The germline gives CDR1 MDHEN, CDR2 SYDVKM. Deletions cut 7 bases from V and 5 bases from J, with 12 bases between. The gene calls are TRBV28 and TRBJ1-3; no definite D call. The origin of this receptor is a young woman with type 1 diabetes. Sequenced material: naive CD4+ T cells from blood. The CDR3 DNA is TGTGCCAGCATTTCCCCCCGTCGAAACACCATATATTTT. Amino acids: CASISPRRNTIYF.